This T cell receptor delta chain was identified during a study of gammadelta T cells in human blood. Study-wide findings and caveats: Polyclonal expansion of innate γδ T cells after birth appeared microbially driven.

The CDR3 length is 18 residues. Germline V gives CDR1 GEAIGNYY, CDR2 EKD. With 0 bases removed from V and 0 bases from J, the gap between germline ends came to 19 bases. TCRdb reanalysed the RT-PCR reads with CATT. The sample has hundreds of delta-chain clones, over 60% seen once. This clone rates as large (0.1 to 1%). Its antigen is not known. This sequence was found in a human donor. The rearrangement joins TRDV2 to TRDJ1; tentatively, D is TRDD3 (6 bases). Sequenced input: Vgamma9Vdelta2 gamma-delta T cells from adult blood. The CDR3 reads CACDTVLGAIGYTDKLIF. The CDR3 region has the DNA TGTGCCTGTGACACCGTATTGGGGGCCATAGGGTACACCGATAAACTCATCTTT.